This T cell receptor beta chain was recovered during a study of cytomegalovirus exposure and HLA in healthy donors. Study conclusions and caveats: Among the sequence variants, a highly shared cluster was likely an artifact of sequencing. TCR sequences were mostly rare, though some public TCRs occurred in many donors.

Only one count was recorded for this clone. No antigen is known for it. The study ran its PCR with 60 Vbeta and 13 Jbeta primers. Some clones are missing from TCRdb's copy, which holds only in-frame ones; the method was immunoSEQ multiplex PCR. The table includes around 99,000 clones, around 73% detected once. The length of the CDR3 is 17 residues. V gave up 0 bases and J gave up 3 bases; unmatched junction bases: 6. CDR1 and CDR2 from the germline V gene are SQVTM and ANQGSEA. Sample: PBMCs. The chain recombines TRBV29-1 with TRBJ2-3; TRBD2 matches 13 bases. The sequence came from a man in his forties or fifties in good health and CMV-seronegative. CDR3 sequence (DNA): TGCAGCGTTGAAGAGCTACTAGCGGGAGGGCCTACAGATACGCAGTATTTT. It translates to CSVEELLAGGPTDTQYF.